This is a list of T cell receptor beta chains from one sample in a study of blood T cell repertoires in COVID-19. The repertoire was sequenced with immunoSEQ multiplex PCR; TCRdb's copy has only in-frame clones and lacks some. The data contain fewer than 200,000 clones, over 60% of them singletons. Sequencing used peripheral blood. Source of these receptors: a woman in her 70s with acute or convalescent COVID-19. Both conserved end residues are part of each CDR3. The D gene is left open where the match is weak. Clone size is not always given. Where it is, it says once, few, many or a class for expanded clones.

v_gene,d_gene,j_gene,abundance,CDR3nt,CDR3aa
TRBV4-1,-,TRBJ1-6,-,TGCGCCAGCAGCCAAGCTGATTCAGGGGTGTTTTATAATTCACCCCTCCACTTT,CASSQADSGVFYNSPLHF
TRBV10-1,-,TRBJ1-1,-,TGCGCCAGCAGTGACCCGGGGATGAACACTGAAGCTTTCTTT,CASSDPGMNTEAFF
TRBV7-6,-,TRBJ1-3,-,TGTGCCAGCAGCTTAATGGACAGCTCTGGAAACACCATATATTTT,CASSLMDSSGNTIYF
TRBV5-6,TRBD1,TRBJ1-4,few,TGTGCCAGCAGCTCTATGGGACAGGGAAATGAAAAACTGTTTTTT,CASSSMGQGNEKLFF
TRBV7-2,TRBD2,TRBJ2-2,once,TGTGCCAGCAGCCTCCGACTAGCGGGAGTTCGGGGCACCGGGGAGCTGTTTTTT,CASSLRLAGVRGTGELFF
TRBV2,-,TRBJ2-2,-,TGTGCCAGCATGGACAGACCGAACACCGGGGAGCTGTTTTTT,CASMDRPNTGELFF
TRBV6-5,TRBD1,TRBJ2-2,once,TGTGCCAGCAGTCCAGGGGGCGACACCGGGGAGCTGTTTTTT,CASSPGGDTGELFF
TRBV5-1,-,TRBJ2-2,few,TGCGCCAGCAGCTTCTCGGGGAACACCGGGGAGCTGTTTTTT,CASSFSGNTGELFF
TRBV19,-,TRBJ1-5,once,TGTGCCAGTAGTGTCTCGCGGGGGATTAGCAATCAGCCCCAGCATTTT,CASSVSRGISNQPQHF
TRBV23-1,-,TRBJ2-2,once,TGCGCCAGCAGCCCCCGGGGGACCGGGGAGCTGTTTTTT,CASSPRGTGELFF
TRBV19,-,TRBJ1-5,-,TGTGCCAGCGGCAGGGGCGGTGGTCAGCCCCAGCATTTT,CASGRGGGQPQHF
TRBV6-1,-,TRBJ2-2,-,TGTGCCAGCAGTGAAATGCGAAACACCGGGGAGCTGTTTTTT,CASSEMRNTGELFF
TRBV6-5,TRBD1,TRBJ2-1,-,TGTGCCAGCAGGAGACAGGGGTCCTACAATGAGCAGTTCTTC,CASRRQGSYNEQFF
TRBV11-1,-,TRBJ2-7,-,TGTGCCTGGAGCTTCGGGACTGGGTACGAGCAGTACTTC,CAWSFGTGYEQYF
TRBV7-8,-,TRBJ2-2,-,TGTGCCAGCAGCGGCCAGCGCACCGGGGAGCTGTTTTTT,CASSGQRTGELFF
TRBV5-5,-,TRBJ1-4,-,TGTGCCAGCAGCTTGGTACAGAGTAATGAAAAACTGTTTTTT,CASSLVQSNEKLFF
TRBV19,-,TRBJ1-5,-,TGTGCCAGTAAGGAGGGGGGGAATCAGCCCCAGCATTTT,CASKEGGNQPQHF
TRBV2,TRBD1,TRBJ2-5,-,TGTGCCAGCAGTGCCGGGACAGGGCCCCAAGAGACCCAGTACTTC,CASSAGTGPQETQYF
TRBV7-8,-,TRBJ2-7,-,TGTGCCAGCAGCTTAGTGGGAACAGGGCCTACATTCCACGAGCAGTACTTC,CASSLVGTGPTFHEQYF
TRBV12-3/TRBV12-4,-,TRBJ2-3,-,TGTGCCAGCAGCCGCGATATAAGAGATACGCAGTATTTT,CASSRDIRDTQYF
TRBV27,TRBD2,TRBJ2-7,-,TGTGCCAGCAGTTTTACCGGGACTACCTACGAGCAGTACTTC,CASSFTGTTYEQYF
TRBV2,-,TRBJ1-5,-,TGTGCCGGCCGGGGGGGGCAGGGACAGCCCCAGCATTTT,CAGRGGQGQPQHF
TRBV2,TRBD1,TRBJ1-2,-,TGTGCCAGCAGGGACAGGGGGCGTCAGGAGTTATATGGCTACACCTTC,CASRDRGRQELYGYTF
TRBV7-3,-,TRBJ2-5,-,TGTGCCAGCAGCTTAACGGTTCGGGGGACCCAGTACTTC,CASSLTVRGTQYF
TRBV5-1,TRBD1,TRBJ1-1,-,TGCGCCAGCAGCTTTAACAGGGGGACTGAAGCTTTCTTT,CASSFNRGTEAFF
TRBV7-8,-,TRBJ2-2,few,TGTGCCAGCAGCCGAAAAACAAGATTCGACCTTACCGGACAGAGACCGAACACCGGGGAGCTGTTTTTT,CASSRKTRFDLTGQRPNTGELFF
TRBV30,-,TRBJ1-6,-,TGTGCCTGGAGACAGACGAATTCACCCCTCCACTTT,CAWRQTNSPLHF
TRBV5-1,-,TRBJ1-4,few,TGCGCCAGCAGCCCAGGACTGAATGAAAAACTGTTTTTT,CASSPGLNEKLFF
TRBV7-3,-,TRBJ1-3,-,TGTGCCAGCAGCTCCCACTCCGACGGAGGACGCCCTGGAAACACCATATATTTT,CASSSHSDGGRPGNTIYF
TRBV19,-,TRBJ2-1,-,TGTGCCAGTAGTATCAGCGACTCAAGGTTAACTAGTGAGCAGTTCTTC,CASSISDSRLTSEQFF
TRBV13,TRBD2,TRBJ2-3,-,TGTGCCAGCAGCTCTAGCGGGCCGGGGAGCACAGATACGCAGTATTTT,CASSSSGPGSTDTQYF
TRBV19,-,TRBJ2-1,-,TGTGCCAGTATCGCGACCGGAGAGCCCGTCGATGAGCAGTTCTTC,CASIATGEPVDEQFF
TRBV12-3/TRBV12-4,-,TRBJ1-1,-,TGTGCCAGCAGGGGGGCGAACACTGAAGCTTTCTTT,CASRGANTEAFF
TRBV3-1/TRBV3-2,TRBD1,TRBJ2-2,-,TGTGCCAGCAGCCAGGGGACAGATGCGAACACCGGGGAGCTGTTTTTT,CASSQGTDANTGELFF
TRBV12-3/TRBV12-4,TRBD1,TRBJ2-7,-,TGTGCCAGCAGCCGGGACAGCTCCTACGAGCAGTACTTC,CASSRDSSYEQYF
TRBV6-6,-,TRBJ1-2,-,TGTGCCAGCAGCGGCGACAGGACCTATGGCTACACCTTC,CASSGDRTYGYTF
TRBV24-1,TRBD1,TRBJ2-2,medium-sized,TGTGCCACCAGTGAAGCCGGGACAGCCCGTGGCGGGGAGCTGTTTTTT,CATSEAGTARGGELFF
TRBV24-1,TRBD2,TRBJ2-1,once,TGTGCCACCAGTGATCCCGCGGGGCGGGAGGATTCTCGAAGATGGAATGAGCAGTTCTTC,CATSDPAGREDSRRWNEQFF
TRBV13,TRBD2,TRBJ2-1,-,TGTGCCAGCAGCTTGGGTCAGGCGGGAGGCATCAATGAGCAGTTCTTC,CASSLGQAGGINEQFF
TRBV2,-,TRBJ1-4,-,TGTGCCAGCAGTGCTCGTGGGGGGGAAAACGAAAAACTGTTTTTT,CASSARGGENEKLFF
TRBV5-6,TRBD1,TRBJ1-2,few,TGTGCCAGCAGCCCGACGCGCGGACAGGGGACCTATGGCTACACCTTC,CASSPTRGQGTYGYTF
TRBV19,-,TRBJ1-6,-,TGTGCCAGTAGTCCGAGGGCTTCACCCCTCCACTTT,CASSPRASPLHF
TRBV11-2,-,TRBJ1-2,-,TGTGCCAGCAGCGTTAGAGACTATGGCTACACCTTC,CASSVRDYGYTF
TRBV24-1,-,TRBJ2-5,-,TGTGCCACCAGTGCCGGGAAGTTCCCTTTACAAGAGACCCAGTACTTC,CATSAGKFPLQETQYF
TRBV29-1,-,TRBJ2-3,few,TGCAGCGTTGCCCGAGGTTGGCGAGATACGCAGTATTTT,CSVARGWRDTQYF
TRBV18,TRBD2,TRBJ2-5,-,TGTGCCAGCTCACCACGGGCTAGCGGGAGTGGAGAGACCCAGTACTTC,CASSPRASGSGETQYF